The 22 T cell receptor beta chains in this list originate from one sample, sequenced in a study of T cell responses to AZD1222 COVID-19 vaccine. Only in-frame clones appear in the TCRdb table, and some are missing; sequencing was by immunoSEQ multiplex PCR. In the table there are 75,000 to 100,000 clones, 88% of which are singletons. The specimen was peripheral blood, collected on day 0 of AZD1222 vaccination. Receptors originate from an adult in good health.

The V and J genes are TRBV28 and TRBJ2-7; D perhaps matches TRBD2 (5 bases). The V gene's germline CDR1 is MDHEN and CDR2 SYDVKM. This CDR3 region has 12 residues. The ends were cut back, 6 bases at V and 5 bases at J, with 11 bases in the middle. CDR3 DNA sequence: TGTGCCAGCAGACCACGGGGTGACGAGCAGTACTTC. This translates into CASRPRGDEQYF. Using reference TRBV28 and TRBJ2-7 for the parts outside the CDR3, the full variable domain is DVKVTQSSRYLVKRTGEKVFLECVQDMDHENMFWYRQDPGLGLRLIYFSYDVKMKEKGDIPEGYSVSREKKERFSLILESASTNQTSMYLCASRPRGDEQYFGPGTRLTVT.

V and J are TRBV27 and TRBJ2-4, with 9 bases that match TRBD1. Germline loops: CDR1 MNHEY, CDR2 SMNVEV (reference sequence). The V gene end was trimmed by 6 bases and the J gene end by 7 bases; junction bases not matched to a gene: 13. The length of the CDR3 is 16 residues. The DNA of the CDR3 is TGTGCCAGCAGCCCCGGGACAGGGAGTTTAGGGAACATTCAGTACTTC. Translation: CASSPGTGSLGNIQYF.

This clone was seen only once. The rearrangement links TRBV28 to TRBJ2-7, with D possibly TRBD1 on 6 matching bases. The CDR3 loop spans 13 amino acids. V gave up 6 bases and J gave up 3 bases, with 12 bases separating them. Germline V gene lookup returns CDR1 MDHEN and CDR2 SYDVKM. CDR3 sequence: CASRARDNYEQYF. CDR3 nucleotides: TGTGCCAGCAGGGCCCGGGACAACTACGAGCAGTACTTC.

This chain uses TRBV7-2 with TRBJ2-7, with TRBD2 as a possible D gene (6 bases). Trimming pared 4 bases from V and 2 bases from J, leaving 15 bases between. The CDR3 is 15 residues long. Germline V gene data show CDR1 as SGHTA and CDR2 as FQGNSA. The CDR3: CASSWEKGGPYEQYF. CDR3 nucleotides: TGTGCCAGCAGCTGGGAAAAAGGAGGGCCCTACGAGCAGTACTTC.

The chain carries TRBV27 and TRBJ1-1; possible D gene TRBD1, 6 bases. The CDR3 length is 15 residues. In germline, CDR1 is MNHEY, CDR2 SMNVEV (reference sequence). V gave up 1 base and J gave up 4 bases, with 13 bases separating them. CDR3 region: CASSLLQQGSTEAFF. In DNA, the CDR3 is TGTGCCAGCAGTTTATTACAACAGGGAAGCACTGAAGCTTTCTTT.

The V and J genes are TRBV27 and TRBJ2-7; tentatively, D is TRBD1 or TRBD2 (5 bases each). Germline CDR1 and CDR2: MNHEY and SMNVEV (reference sequence). The ends were cut back, 5 bases at V and 3 bases at J, with 14 bases in the middle. The CDR3 is made up of 14 amino acids. In DNA form, the CDR3 reads TGTGCCAGCAGTCTGGGGGATCCCATCTACGAGCAGTACTTC. Translating it yields CASSLGDPIYEQYF.

The CDR3 protein is CAVQLAANTGELFF. DNA of the CDR3: TGTGCCGTACAACTAGCGGCGAACACCGGGGAGCTGTTTTTT. The genes are TRBV7-9 and TRBJ2-2; 8 nucleotides line up with TRBD2. Germline assignment: CDR1 SEHNR and CDR2 FQNEAQ (reference sequence). The V gene end was trimmed by 11 bases and the J gene end by 0 bases; junction bases not matched to a gene: 5. This CDR3 is 14 amino acids long.

The chain is built from TRBV28 and TRBJ1-4, with 8 bases lining up with TRBD1. Germline CDR1 and CDR2: MDHEN and SYDVKM. The CDR3 consists of 16 residues. V lost 8 bases, J lost 5 bases, and 13 bases stayed unmatched. This chain's CDR3 is CASLSVSGGENEKLFF. In DNA form, the CDR3 reads TGTGCCAGCCTGTCCGTTTCAGGGGGCGAAAATGAAAAACTGTTTTTT.

The chain uses TRBV24-1 and TRBJ2-6, with D perhaps TRBD1 (6 bases). Trimming removed 3 bases at V and 6 bases at J, with 11 bases between. The germline gives CDR1 KGHDR, CDR2 SFDVKD. CDR3 length: 15 amino acids. The CDR3 nucleotides read TGTGCCACCAGTGATCCATCAGGGGAGGCCAACGTCCTGACTTTC. Protein: CATSDPSGEANVLTF.

The chain couples TRBV28 to TRBJ1-2, with 11 nucleotides matching TRBD1. The CDR3 loop spans 15 amino acids. Germline CDR1 and CDR2: MDHEN and SYDVKM. V lost 2 bases, J lost 6 bases, and 5 bases stayed unmatched. CDR3 region: CASSLGGQGADGYTF. The CDR3 DNA reads as TGTGCCAGCAGTTTAGGAGGACAGGGGGCTGATGGCTACACCTTC.

The chain has TRBV27 and TRBJ2-5; 8 bases agree with TRBD1. The V segment lost 0 bases and the J segment 5 bases; nucleotides outside the gene matches: 8. The germline gives CDR1 MNHEY, CDR2 SMNVEV (reference sequence). This CDR3 is 16 amino acids long. CDR3 residues: CASSLSPTGVGETQYF. The CDR3 DNA reads as TGTGCCAGCAGTTTATCCCCGACAGGGGTCGGTGAGACCCAGTACTTC.

The gene calls are TRBV13 and TRBJ2-5; D remains unclear. Trimming shortened V by 5 bases and J by 5 bases, and 18 bases separated the two germline ends. CDR3 size: 15 residues. CDR1 is PRHDT, CDR2 FYEKMQ, per germline (reference sequence). CDR3 residues: CASSLSRSSLETQYF. In DNA, the CDR3 is TGTGCCAGCAGCCTATCCCGGAGTAGCCTGGAGACCCAGTACTTC.

The chain's CDR3 is CASSVGRDPHEQYF. The CDR3 nucleotides are TGTGCCAGCAGCGTAGGCAGGGACCCCCACGAGCAGTACTTC. This sequence joins TRBV9 and TRBJ2-7, with D perhaps given as TRBD1 or TRBD2 (5 bases each). This CDR3 is 14 amino acids long. Trimming took 0 bases from V and 5 from J, leaving 12 bases between them. Germline-derived CDR1 and CDR2 are SGDLS and YYNGEE.

This sequence joins TRBV7-2 and TRBJ1-2; D uncertain. This CDR3 comprises 14 residues. From germline, CDR1 is SGHTA and CDR2 FQGNSA. V gave up 5 bases and J gave up 4 bases, with 14 bases separating them. The CDR3 region is CASSRPGTTYGYTF. The CDR3 bases are TGTGCCAGCAGCCGGCCAGGTACCACCTATGGCTACACCTTC.

The chain carries TRBV30 and TRBJ2-2; tentative D call: TRBD1 (5 bases). CDR3 length equals 13 residues. Germline CDR1 GTSNPN, CDR2 SVGIG (reference sequence). With 5 bases removed from V and 3 bases from J, the gap between germline ends came to 10 bases. The CDR3 spells CAWAGSYTGELFF. CDR3 bases: TGTGCCTGGGCAGGGTCTTACACCGGGGAGCTGTTTTTT.

The chain joins TRBV19 to TRBJ1-5; TRBD1 agrees at 9 bases. CDR1 LNHDA and CDR2 SQIVND come from the germline V gene (reference sequence). This CDR3 is built from 16 residues. The V segment lost 6 bases and the J segment 6 bases; nucleotides outside the gene matches: 12. This chain's CDR3 is CASRHGQGTRSQPQHF. Here the CDR3 DNA reads TGTGCCAGTAGACACGGACAGGGGACGAGGAGTCAGCCCCAGCATTTT.

The chain combines TRBV7-2 with TRBJ2-7; 12 bases map to TRBD1. Germline CDR1 is SGHTA and CDR2 is FQGNSA. V was clipped by 3 bases and J by 3 bases; unmatched bases: 9. The CDR3 has 17 residues. Here the CDR3 reads CASSFGLGQGANYEQYF. The CDR3 DNA sequence: TGTGCCAGCAGCTTCGGTCTGGGACAGGGGGCAAACTACGAGCAGTACTTC.

The chain recombines TRBV25-1 with TRBJ2-2, with D perhaps matching TRBD2 (5 bases). V lost 6 bases to trimming and J lost 3 bases, with 8 bases between them. The germline CDR1 and CDR2 sequences are MGHDK and SYGVNS. CDR3 length equals 13 residues. The CDR3 here is CASRRADTGELFF. Here the CDR3 DNA reads TGTGCCAGCAGGAGGGCGGACACCGGGGAGCTGTTTTTT.

This chain joins TRBV6-2 or TRBV6-3 and TRBJ2-5; 11 bases agree with TRBD2. With V trimmed by 3 bases and J by 4 bases, 4 bases remained unmatched. The CDR3 sequence is 15 residues long. Germline V CDR1 and CDR2: MNHEY, SVGEGT. CDR3 coding DNA: TGTGCCAGCAGTTATCGCGGACTAGCGGGAGAGACCCAGTACTTC. This encodes CASSYRGLAGETQYF.

V and J are TRBV9 and TRBJ2-4; perhaps D is TRBD1 or TRBD2 (5 bases each). CDR3 size: 15 residues. Trimming removed 4 bases at V and 3 bases at J, with 14 bases between. Per germline, CDR1 SGDLS and CDR2 YYNGEE. Here the CDR3 DNA reads TGTGCCAGCAGCCCCGGGACCTTGGGCAAAAACATTCAGTACTTC. Amino acids: CASSPGTLGKNIQYF.

V is TRBV2 and J is TRBJ2-6; D perhaps matches TRBD1 (5 bases). Looked up from germline, CDR1 is SNHLY and CDR2 is FYNNEI. The length of the CDR3 is 19 residues. With 4 bases removed from V and 0 bases from J, the gap between germline ends came to 19 bases. The CDR3 region is CASSVPRDPTRSGANVLTF. The CDR3 region has the DNA TGTGCCAGCAGTGTTCCCAGGGATCCAACACGCTCTGGGGCCAACGTCCTGACTTTC.

This clone was recorded once. The rearrangement joins TRBV19 to TRBJ2-1; 7 nucleotides line up with TRBD2. The CDR3 spans 19 residues. Trimming removed 3 bases from V and 6 bases from J; junction bases left unmatched: 20. Germline-derived CDR1 and CDR2 are LNHDA and SQIVND (reference sequence). DNA of the CDR3: TGTGCCAGTAGTATTAAAGGAGCGGGAACTCTGTCACGGTTCAATGAGCAGTTCTTC. This gives the protein CASSIKGAGTLSRFNEQFF.